This entry lists 3 T cell receptor beta chains sequenced from one sample in a study of blood T cell repertoires in COVID-19. TCRdb keeps only in-frame clones here, not all; method: immunoSEQ multiplex PCR. The table records more than 30,000 clones, more than 70% of them present only once. The specimen sequenced was peripheral blood. These receptors were obtained from a man aged 60-69 years with active COVID-19.

The chain is built from TRBV7-3 and TRBJ1-1; tentative D call: TRBD1 (5 bases). Germline V CDR1 and CDR2: SGHTA, FQGTGA. V was cut by 4 bases and J by 3 bases, with 12 bases left in between. The CDR3 totals 14 residues. The CDR3 sequence is CASSSPGGDTEAFF. The CDR3 DNA sequence: TGTGCCAGCAGCTCTCCGGGAGGGGACACTGAAGCTTTCTTT.

This clone is a singleton in its sample. The rearrangement uses TRBV7-9 and TRBJ2-2, with 8 bases that match TRBD2. J gave up 3 bases and V 7 bases, and 10 bases lay outside the gene matches. The CDR3 has 16 residues. Germline-derived CDR1 and CDR2 are SEHNR and FQNEAQ (reference sequence). The CDR3 DNA is TGTGCCAGCAAACAGGAAGCGGGAGCGTACACCGGGGAGCTGTTTTTT. This encodes CASKQEAGAYTGELFF.

The V call is TRBV6-6, the J call TRBJ2-2; TRBD2 is a possible D gene (5 bases). V lost 4 bases, J lost 8 bases, and 14 bases lay in between. Germline V gene data show CDR1 as MNHNY and CDR2 as SVGAGI (reference sequence). This CDR3 is built from 14 residues. The CDR3 bases are TGTGCCAGCAGTTTAACCGAGGGAATTGGGGAGCTGTTTTTT. This translates into CASSLTEGIGELFF.